The present T cell receptor beta chain was sequenced within a study of OX40 agonist ivuxolimab in advanced cancers. Overall study context: Patients were treated with intravenous ivuxolimab, dosed at 0.01 to 10 mg/kg and infused every 2 weeks. Patients receiving dose escalation had hepatocellular carcinoma, melanoma, renal cell or head and neck cancer. Prior therapy, whether anti-PD-1, anti-PD-L1 or anti-CTLA-4, was allowed, and roughly 44% had some. Study-wide results and caveats: Circulating CD4+ and CD8+ T cells showed clonal expansion by week 6 at 0.1 to 3.0 mg/kg.

This table comes from immunoSEQ multiplex PCR, and its TCRdb copy is limited to in-frame clones, with some not included. The repertoire has 75,000 to 90,000 clones, roughly 84% of them found once; the top ten carry less than 9.5%. Trimming at V came to 6 bases and at J to 8 bases, leaving 5 bases not matched to a gene. The CDR3 spans 14 residues. Germline V gene sequence: CDR1 LNHDA, CDR2 SQIVND (reference sequence). A remark on this clone: Its antigen is undetermined.

The receptor was isolated from an adult with an advanced solid tumor such as melanoma, head and neck, liver or kidney cancer. Material: CD4+ or CD8+ T cells sorted from blood, obtained in a trial of the OX40 agonist ivuxolimab. The V and J genes are TRBV19 and TRBJ2-1, with 12 bases matching TRBD2. This chain's CDR3 is CASRLAGGGDEQFF. The CDR3 DNA sequence: TGTGCCAGTAGGCTAGCGGGGGGGGGCGATGAGCAGTTCTTC.